This T cell receptor beta chain is from a study of chemoradiotherapy in HPV16-positive cancers. The protocol was immunoSEQ multiplex PCR, while the TCRdb copy is restricted to in-frame clones and leaves out a portion. The sample carries about 12,000 clones, about four fifths recorded once. V lost 3 bases, J lost 2 bases, and 20 bases lay in between. The CDR3 runs to 18 residues. Germline V gene sequence: CDR1 SEHNR, CDR2 FQNEAQ (reference sequence). Over chemoradiotherapy, repertoires were sampled more than once. Sample collection occurred from a patient who underwent chemoradiotherapy. The origin of this receptor is a human donor with HPV-associated anogenital cancer. The chain is built from TRBV7-9 and TRBJ1-3, with D perhaps matching TRBD1 (5 bases). The CDR3 region has the DNA TGTGCCAGCAGCTTGCTGACCGGGGGATCGGCCCCTGGAAACACCATATATTTT. Translating it yields CASSLLTGGSAPGNTIYF.